These T cell receptor beta chains were read from a single sample in a study of T cells in Graves' hyperthyroidism and ophthalmopathy. Each CDR3 protein gets one entry after TCRdb re-called the multiplex PCR reads with MiXCR. This sample has 700,000 or so distinct CDR3 sequences; less than 20% occur once, and the top ten carry over 7.5%. Sample: blood. The receptors derive from a man aged 18-30 years with Graves' hyperthyroidism. CDR3s include the opening cysteine and the closing phenylalanine or tryptophan. Fields, in order: clone size, V gene, J gene, D gene, CDR3 protein, CDR3 DNA. The D gene is left open where the match is weak. The size of a clone is reported for some rows only, either as once, few or many, or as a class for expanded clones.

clone size: few
V gene: TRBV2
J gene: TRBJ2-1
D gene: NA
CDR3 protein: CASSFVAGSYNEQFF
CDR3 DNA: TGTGCCAGCAGCTTTGTGGCAGGGAGTTACAATGAGCAGTTCTTC

clone size: NA
V gene: TRBV7-3
J gene: TRBJ2-7
D gene: NA
CDR3 protein: CASSLAADSYEQYF
CDR3 DNA: TGTGCCAGCAGCTTAGCGGCCGACTCCTACGAGCAGTACTTC

clone size: few
V gene: TRBV27
J gene: TRBJ1-5
D gene: NA
CDR3 protein: CASSFQGRDRHQPQHF
CDR3 DNA: TGTGCCAGCAGTTTTCAGGGTAGGGACCGCCATCAGCCCCAGCATTTT

clone size: many
V gene: TRBV5-1
J gene: TRBJ2-3
D gene: NA
CDR3 protein: CASSTDTDTQYF
CDR3 DNA: TGCGCCAGCAGTACAGACACAGATACGCAGTATTTT

clone size: many
V gene: TRBV28
J gene: TRBJ2-7
D gene: TRBD1
CDR3 protein: CASRRGPSQGDYEQYF
CDR3 DNA: TGTGCCAGCAGACGAGGGCCAAGCCAGGGGGACTACGAGCAGTACTTC

clone size: NA
V gene: TRBV27
J gene: TRBJ2-5
D gene: TRBD1
CDR3 protein: CASSLLGTGGVGETQYF
CDR3 DNA: TGTGCCAGCAGCCTCCTCGGGACAGGGGGCGTTGGGGAGACCCAGTACTTC

clone size: few
V gene: TRBV18
J gene: TRBJ1-1
D gene: TRBD1
CDR3 protein: CASSPDRDYTEAFF
CDR3 DNA: TGTGCCAGCTCACCGGACAGGGACTACACTGAAGCTTTCTTT

clone size: many
V gene: TRBV7-2
J gene: TRBJ2-3
D gene: NA
CDR3 protein: CASSFKVRDTQYF
CDR3 DNA: TGTGCCAGCAGCTTTAAGGTCAGGGATACGCAGTATTTT

clone size: many
V gene: TRBV7-2
J gene: TRBJ1-4
D gene: TRBD1
CDR3 protein: CASSPQGASEKLFF
CDR3 DNA: TGTGCCAGCAGCCCACAGGGGGCGAGTGAAAAACTGTTTTTT

clone size: many
V gene: TRBV2
J gene: TRBJ1-4
D gene: NA
CDR3 protein: CASSDNLEFATNEKLFF
CDR3 DNA: TGTGCCAGCAGCGACAATCTGGAGTTTGCAACTAATGAAAAACTGTTTTTT

clone size: NA
V gene: TRBV28
J gene: TRBJ2-1
D gene: NA
CDR3 protein: CAIDRPGLATSYNEQFF
CDR3 DNA: TGTGCCATCGACCGACCGGGACTCGCCACCTCCTACAATGAGCAGTTCTTC